This passage covers 22 T cell receptor beta chains from one sample sequenced in a study of CD8 T cells in Susac syndrome. RNA, at about 0.5 to 1 ug, was reverse transcribed with random hexamers. MiXCR was run by TCRdb on the immunoSEQ multiplex PCR reads, yielding one entry per CDR3 protein. There are around 170,000 distinct CDR3 sequences in the sample; approximately 95% occur only once, and 0.075% to 0.1% lies in the top ten. The sequenced material came from CD4+ T cells from PBMCs. The receptor source for this set is a human donor with Susac syndrome.

The chain is built from TRBV9 and TRBJ2-5; D may correspond to TRBD1 or TRBD2 (5 bases each). V dropped 4 bases and J dropped 2 bases, with 18 bases sitting between them. The CDR3 contains 16 residues. Germline V lookup: CDR1 SGDLS, CDR2 YYNGEE. The CDR3 sequence is CASSFRDRRPQETQYF. CDR3 nucleotide sequence: TGTGCCAGCAGCTTCCGGGACCGCCGCCCTCAAGAGACCCAGTACTTC.

The rearrangement links TRBV30 to TRBJ1-5; D is unclear. The V end lost 1 base, the J end lost 1 base, and 11 bases lay between the germline ends. The CDR3 covers 15 residues. Germline V gene data show CDR1 as GTSNPN and CDR2 as SVGIG (reference sequence). The CDR3 DNA sequence: TGTGCCTGGAGTGAACAACTAGGGAGCAATCAGCCCCAGCATTTT. Translated, it gives CAWSEQLGSNQPQHF. Full variable domain (remainder filled in from reference TRBV30 and TRBJ1-5): SQTIHQWPATLVQPVGSPLSLECTVEGTSNPNLYWYRQAAGRGLQLLFYSVGIGQISSEVPQNLSASRPQDRQFILSSKKLLLSDSGFYLCAWSEQLGSNQPQHFGDGTRLSIL.

The chain recombines TRBV29-1 with TRBJ2-1, with a tentative D call TRBD2 (5 bases). CDR1 and CDR2 from the germline V gene are SQVTM and ANQGSEA. The CDR3 runs to 14 residues. The germline V and J ends were trimmed by 8 bases and 0 bases, with 14 bases remaining between them. The CDR3 spells CSCDSGFSYNEQFF. The CDR3 DNA reads as TGCAGCTGCGATTCGGGGTTCTCCTACAATGAGCAGTTCTTC.

V gene TRBV12-3 or TRBV12-4 combines with J gene TRBJ1-1; D is unclear. The CDR3 loop spans 11 amino acids. Trimming cost V 5 bases and J 6 bases, with 7 bases left between them. The CDR3 reads CASSRGSEAFF. CDR3 nucleotides: TGTGCCAGCAGTCGGGGATCTGAAGCTTTCTTT.

V usage is TRBV7-3 and J usage is TRBJ2-5; TRBD2 aligns across 9 bases. This CDR3 is 16 amino acids long. The ends lost 3 bases at V and 2 bases at J; junction bases unmatched: 7. CDR1 is SGHTA, CDR2 FQGTGA, per germline. CDR3 nucleotide sequence: TGTGCCAGCAGCTTTGGGAGCGGGGGGTTTCAAGAGACCCAGTACTTC. Its translation is CASSFGSGGFQETQYF. Full variable domain (missing parts from reference TRBV7-3 and TRBJ2-5): GAGVSQTPSNKVTEKGKYVELRCDPISGHTALYWYRQSLGQGPEFLIYFQGTGAADDSGLPNDRFFAVRPEGSVSTLKIQRTERGDSAVYLCASSFGSGGFQETQYFGPGTRLLVL.

Here the CDR3 DNA reads TGTGCCAGCAGCTTCAGCCAGCGGTCCACTGAAGCTTTCTTT. Its translation: CASSFSQRSTEAFF. The chain recombines TRBV7-2 with TRBJ1-1; D is unresolved. Germline V gene lookup returns CDR1 SGHTA and CDR2 FQGNSA. Trimming left V 3 bases short and J 4 bases short, with 12 bases between. The length of the CDR3 is 14 residues. Together with reference TRBV7-2 and TRBJ1-1, the CDR3 gives the full variable domain: GAGVSQSPSNKVTEKGKDVELRCDPISGHTALYWYRQSLGQGLEFLIYFQGNSAPDKSGLPSDRFSAERTGGSVSTLTIQRTQQEDSAVYLCASSFSQRSTEAFFGQGTRLTVV.

This chain uses TRBV30 with TRBJ2-3; 8 nucleotides align to TRBD2. Germline lookup yields CDR1 GTSNPN and CDR2 SVGIG (reference sequence). This CDR3 has 14 amino acids. J lost 5 bases, V lost 2 bases, and 6 bases had no gene match. The CDR3 nucleotides are TGTGCCTGGAGTCGGCGGGGGGCGGGAGATACGCAGTATTTT. It translates to CAWSRRGAGDTQYF.

The rearrangement uses TRBV9 and TRBJ1-2; no reliable D call. Germline V gene lookup returns CDR1 SGDLS and CDR2 YYNGEE. V gave up 5 bases and J gave up 4 bases, with 6 bases separating them. The CDR3 length is 11 residues. In DNA form, the CDR3 reads TGTGCCAGCAGTGTGGGCTATGGCTACACCTTC. It yields the protein CASSVGYGYTF.

V usage is TRBV2 and J usage is TRBJ1-1; tentatively, D is TRBD1 (5 bases). The CDR3 extends over 15 amino acids. Germline V gives CDR1 SNHLY, CDR2 FYNNEI. V shed 3 bases and J shed 0 bases, with 11 bases lying between them. The CDR3 spells CASSDRQSMNTEAFF. The CDR3, as DNA: TGTGCCAGCAGTGACCGACAGAGCATGAACACTGAAGCTTTCTTT.

A note on this clonotype: An end of the junction does not agree with germline; a read error may underlie this. The rearrangement links TRBV30 to TRBJ2-2, with TRBD2 matching 10 bases. The CDR3 covers 13 residues. Germline CDR1 GTSNPN, CDR2 SVGIG (reference sequence). The CDR3: CAWSVQRGGEVFF. CDR3 in DNA: TGTGCCTGGAGTGTACAGCGGGGGGGGGAGGTGTTTTTT.

The J gene is TRBJ1-1, the V gene TRBV12-3 or TRBV12-4, with 7 positions matching TRBD1. The CDR3 covers 16 residues. V was clipped by 4 bases and J by 2 bases; unmatched bases: 10. The chain's CDR3 is CASSWTQGRLNTEAFF. CDR3 coding DNA: TGTGCCAGCAGTTGGACACAGGGGCGACTAAACACTGAAGCTTTCTTT.

The chain combines TRBV20-1 with TRBJ2-7; 7 bases agree with TRBD1. Trimming removed 5 bases from V and 3 bases from J; junction bases left unmatched: 10. Looked up from germline, CDR1 is DFQATT and CDR2 is SNEGSKA (reference sequence). The CDR3 consists of 14 residues. The CDR3 here is CSAGRRDRSYEQYF. The DNA for the CDR3 is TGCAGTGCTGGACGAAGGGACAGAAGCTACGAGCAGTACTTC.

This chain uses TRBV7-2 with TRBJ2-7; 8 bases line up with TRBD2. CDR1 is SGHTA, CDR2 FQGNSA, per germline. V trimming: 1 base; J trimming: 3 bases; junction bases outside the gene matches: 5. The CDR3 extends over 15 amino acids. CDR3 residues: CASSLVLAGHYEQYF. CDR3 sequence (DNA): TGTGCCAGCAGCTTAGTCTTAGCGGGGCACTACGAGCAGTACTTC.

The chain combines TRBV7-2 with TRBJ2-3; D remains ambiguous. The CDR3 sequence is 13 residues long. Between the trimmed V and J ends, which lost 5 bases and 3 bases, there was a span of 9 bases. Looked up from germline, CDR1 is SGHTA and CDR2 is FQGNSA. The CDR3 loop reads CASSPARTDTQYF. The CDR3 DNA sequence: TGTGCCAGCAGCCCGGCTAGGACAGATACGCAGTATTTT.

The chain couples TRBV7-2 to TRBJ1-2, with TRBD1 matching 7 bases. The V and J ends lost 5 bases and 5 bases, in that order; junction bases with no gene match: 5. The length of the CDR3 is 13 residues. Germline values: CDR1 SGHTA, CDR2 FQGNSA. The CDR3 spells CASSKRGLYGYTF. In DNA form, the CDR3 reads TGTGCCAGCAGCAAAAGGGGGCTGTATGGCTACACCTTC.

The chain links TRBV2 to TRBJ1-2, with D maybe TRBD1 (5 bases). Trimming shortened V by 6 bases and J by 8 bases, and 13 bases separated the two germline ends. This CDR3 comprises 12 residues. Germline loops: CDR1 SNHLY, CDR2 FYNNEI. The CDR3 coding sequence is TGTGCCAGCAGGGAGGTGACAGTGGGCTACACCTTC. Residues: CASREVTVGYTF. The full variable domain, its missing parts supplied by reference TRBV2 and TRBJ1-2, is EPEVTQTPSHQVTQMGQEVILRCVPISNHLYFYWYRQILGQKVEFLVSFYNNEISEKSEIFDDQFSVERPDGSNFTLKIRSTKLEDSAMYFCASREVTVGYTFGSGTRLTVV.

CDR3: CASSQAGASGVGREQYF. The CDR3 nucleotides read TGTGCCAGCAGCCAAGCGGGCGCTAGCGGGGTAGGTCGAGAGCAGTACTTC. V usage is TRBV3-1 and J usage is TRBJ2-7, with TRBD2 matching 9 bases. The CDR3 is 17 amino acids. V dropped 1 base and J dropped 7; count of bases not matched to a gene: 14. From germline, CDR1 is LGHDT and CDR2 YNNKEL (reference sequence).

The V gene is TRBV20-1, the J gene TRBJ2-5; a weak D match, TRBD2 (5 bases). This CDR3 comprises 11 residues. Germline CDR1 and CDR2: DFQATT and SNEGSKA (reference sequence). CDR3 sequence: CGGRWGETQYF. The CDR3 nucleotides read TGCGGCGGGCGATGGGGAGAGACCCAGTACTTC.

The genes are TRBV3-1 and TRBJ1-1; D call uncertain. The CDR3 sequence is 14 residues long. Germline V gene sequence: CDR1 LGHDT, CDR2 YNNKEL (reference sequence). V lost 1 base and J 4 bases, leaving 10 bases between the germline ends. The CDR3 bases are TGTGCCAGCAGCCAAGTTGGTGGGAGCACTGAAGCTTTCTTT. Protein sequence: CASSQVGGSTEAFF. The whole variable domain, filled in from reference TRBV3-1 and TRBJ1-1, reads DTAVSQTPKYLVTQMGNDKSIKCEQNLGHDTMYWYKQDSKKFLKIMFSYNNKELIINETVPNRFSPKSPDKAHLNLHINSLELGDSAVYFCASSQVGGSTEAFFGQGTRLTVV.

The chain links TRBV20-1 to TRBJ1-2, with D uncertain. Germline assignment: CDR1 DFQATT and CDR2 SNEGSKA (reference sequence). The V and J ends lost 6 bases and 2 bases respectively, with 10 bases between them. CDR3 length: 12 residues. DNA for the CDR3: TGCAGTGCCCCGGAGGAGAACTATGGCTACACCTTC. It translates to CSAPEENYGYTF.

V is TRBV20-1 and J is TRBJ1-2; no definite D call. The CDR3 is 14 residues long. Germline V gene data show CDR1 as DFQATT and CDR2 as SNEGSKA (reference sequence). Trimming shortened V by 0 bases and J by 4 bases, and 12 bases separated the two germline ends. The DNA of the CDR3 is TGCAGTGCTAGAGATCAAGGAGGTCTCTATGGCTACACCTTC. It specifies CSARDQGGLYGYTF.

The chain joins TRBV4-2 to TRBJ2-7, with 8 bases lining up with TRBD1. Germline-derived CDR1 and CDR2 are LGHNA and YNFKEQ. The ends lost 0 bases at V and 4 bases at J; junction bases unmatched: 2. The CDR3 is 14 amino acids. The CDR3 DNA is TGTGCCAGCAGCCAAGAACAGGGGGATTACGAGCAGTACTTC. It translates to CASSQEQGDYEQYF.